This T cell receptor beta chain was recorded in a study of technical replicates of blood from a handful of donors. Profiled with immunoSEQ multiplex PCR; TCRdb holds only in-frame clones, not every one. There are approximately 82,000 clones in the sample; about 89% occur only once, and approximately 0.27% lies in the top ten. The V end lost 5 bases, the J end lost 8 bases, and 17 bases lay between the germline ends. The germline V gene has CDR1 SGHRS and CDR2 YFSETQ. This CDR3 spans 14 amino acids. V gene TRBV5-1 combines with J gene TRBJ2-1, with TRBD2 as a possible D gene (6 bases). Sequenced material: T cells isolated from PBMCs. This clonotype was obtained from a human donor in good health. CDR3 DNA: TGCGCCAGCAGGGGCGGGGACCCTTCGCATGAGCAGTTCTTC. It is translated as CASRGGDPSHEQFF.